This section outlines one T cell receptor beta chain sequence together with its context. These data originate in a study of blood T cell repertoires in COVID-19. Study-level information: PBMCs, B-cell-depleted T cells, or T cells provided the cDNA or gDNA that made up the material.

The Seattle site enrolled patients during active infection and followed them longitudinally. With 2 bases removed from V and 6 bases from J, the gap between germline ends came to 7 bases. The germline V gene encodes CDR1 SGHTA and CDR2 FQGTGA. This CDR3 comprises 13 residues. In the authors' methods: How many nucleated cells were present was estimated from reference gene primer amplification. Sequenced by immunoSEQ multiplex PCR; TCRdb stores in-frame clones only, minus some. Clonal size and the V and J genes are those of that table, whereas D and trimming came from the DNA. The data show about 120,000 clones, roughly 90% seen once.

Material: peripheral blood. This chain connects TRBV7-3 to TRBJ2-2; tentatively, D is TRBD1 (6 bases). The sequence came from a man in his 60s with COVID-19, enrolled during active disease. CDR3 loop: CASSLQGSGELFF. DNA of the CDR3: TGTGCCAGCAGCTTACAGGGGTCCGGGGAGCTGTTTTTT.